This TCR beta chain was found in a study of T cells in Graves' hyperthyroidism and ophthalmopathy (dated by TCRdb to about 2019). About the investigation overall: Peripheral blood was collected at initial diagnosis, before any treatment. A discovery cohort of about 95 patients, 43 with Graves' ophthalmopathy and more than 55 with stable Graves' hyperthyroidism, was used to find distinguishing TCR V-J signatures. Whether ophthalmopathy could be predicted prospectively was tested in an independent validation cohort made up of approximately 19 hyperthyroidism patients plus 17 patients who later progressed to ophthalmopathy. The approximately 100 discovery patients were divided at random into training and test sets in a 7:3 ratio. In about 6 Graves' hyperthyroidism patients, the study also compared T-cell repertoires from thyroid tissue with T-cell repertoires from blood. After sampling, hyperthyroidism patients received methimazole starting at 30 mg daily, and ophthalmopathy patients received high-dose intravenous methylprednisolone. The paper reports TCR Vbeta CDR3 sequencing of approximately 140 peripheral blood samples: approximately 43 ophthalmopathy, some 80 hyperthyroidism and around 17 progressor patients.

Amplification of TCR beta CDR3 regions was carried out from RNA transcripts. The first round of RT-PCR for the TCR CDR3 was performed with the HTBI primer set and the Qiagen OneStep RT-PCR kit. Libraries were constructed in a second round of multiplex PCR, after which size selection and purification were carried out. Paired-end sequencing of the libraries was performed with 100 bp reads on an Illumina HiSeq2000. The authors processed their data as follows. SOAPnuke was used to process the raw data, with reads discarded if the reads contained adapters or uncalled bases, had a mean Phred below 15, or lacked an exact constant-primer or identifier match. High-quality paired reads were merged using COPE v1.2.5, and each unique nucleotide sequence was defined as a clonotype. MiTCR v1.1 was used to align the clonotypes against IMGT TRBV, TRBD and TRBJ reference segments. The analysis included only V-J combinations with a frequency above 0.0001, which together covered 99% to 99.2% of the repertoires. A TCS score was defined as the ratio between F50 (clonal expansion) and ExV (chaos), using BLOSUM62-based TCRdist between CDR3 peptides within each V-J. Welch's t-statistics and random forest reduced just over 500 V-J features to 13, which were used in a naive Bayes classifier (R e1071). The public reads were reanalyzed by TCRdb: fastp trimming at Q25, MiXCR alignment, in-frame beta chains only. Rows merge per CDR3 protein into single entries with the most common DNA and genes. The V and J calls were determined by TCRdb, not by the authors. In this sample the table shows a few hundred thousand distinct CDR3 sequences, about 15% of which occur a single time. Around 30% of the sample rests with the top ten.

Results and caveats for the whole study, not just this receptor: Most expanded thyroid clonotypes (frequency above 0.001) were also detected in blood, a finding suggesting that blood repertoires may reflect thyroid immune responses. A model built on a 13 V-J signature distinguished ophthalmopathy from stable hyperthyroidism, reaching 85% to 90% sensitivity and around 81% specificity in cross-validation and 80%/75% in testing. In validation, the model predicted progression to ophthalmopathy a median of 6.5 months before onset, with approximately 68% sensitivity and 72.22% specificity. Sample size was not statistically predetermined, and investigators were not blinded to group allocation.

According to the germline V gene, CDR1 reads MNHNS and CDR2 reads SASEGT. There are 15 amino acids in the CDR3, from cysteine to phenylalanine inclusive. Kept here is only the CDR3 DNA, which spans 45 bases and is read in frame from base 1. Germline trimming amounts to 2 bases on V and 7 bases on J, with 9 as the count of junction bases outside the gene matches. This clonotype was seen at least ten times. What antigen it recognizes has not been identified. No base quality information exists; no much larger clone differs at one position. Hyperthyroidism patients were newly diagnosed, with disease duration under 2 months, and aged 18 to 65 years. The study excluded patients with uncontrolled infections, other autoimmune diseases, pregnancy or lactation. Diagnoses were based on clinical symptoms, serum thyroxine and TRAb, thyroid ultrasound and orbital computed tomography. Blood from progressor patients was collected at the time of first diagnosis with hyperthyroidism, before any ophthalmopathy symptoms had appeared. Ficoll-Paque density gradient centrifugation was used to isolate PBMCs from about 9.4 ml of fresh peripheral blood. Progressor patients were initially diagnosed with Graves' hyperthyroidism and developed ophthalmopathy during follow-up. Total RNA was extracted with Trizol reagent, and quality was checked on an Agilent 2100 Bioanalyzer.

The chain joins TRBV6-1 to TRBJ2-7; TRBD2 aligns with 9 central bases. The specimen sequenced was blood. The sequence came from a woman aged 50 to 65 with Graves' hyperthyroidism that later progressed to Graves' ophthalmopathy. The nucleotide sequence is given as TGTGCCAGCAGTGAATATGCGGGAGGGATAGGGGAGCAGTACTTC. Translated, this gives CASSEYAGGIGEQYF.